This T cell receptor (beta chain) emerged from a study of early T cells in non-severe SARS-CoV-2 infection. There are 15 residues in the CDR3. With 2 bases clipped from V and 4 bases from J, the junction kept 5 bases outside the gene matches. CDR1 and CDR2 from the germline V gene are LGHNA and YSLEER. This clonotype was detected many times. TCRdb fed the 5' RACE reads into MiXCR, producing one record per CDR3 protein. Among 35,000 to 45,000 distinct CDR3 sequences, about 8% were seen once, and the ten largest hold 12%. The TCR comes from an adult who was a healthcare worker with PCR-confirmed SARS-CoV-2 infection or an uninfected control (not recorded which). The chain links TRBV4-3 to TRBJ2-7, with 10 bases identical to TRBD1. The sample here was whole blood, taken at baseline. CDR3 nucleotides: TGCGCCAGCAGCCAACAGACAGGGGGCTTTTACGAGCAGTACTTC. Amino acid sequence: CASSQQTGGFYEQYF.